A selection of T cell receptor beta chains follows, all from one sample in a study of T cell responses to AZD1222 COVID-19 vaccine. This table comes from immunoSEQ multiplex PCR, and its TCRdb copy is limited to in-frame clones, with some not included. Of about 99,000 clones listed, approximately 94% are singletons. Material: peripheral blood, obtained on day 0 of AZD1222 vaccination. The receptor set was obtained from an adult in good health. CDR3s leave out the opening cysteine and the closing phenylalanine or tryptophan. Fields, in order: V gene, J gene, CDR3 protein.

V: TRBV9; J: TRBJ2-1; CDR3: ASSVGREGRNEQF
V: TRBV14; J: TRBJ1-1; CDR3: ASSHMSGTGSEAF
V: TRBV28; J: TRBJ2-6; CDR3: ASTQSTDWANVLT
V: TRBV18; J: TRBJ2-7; CDR3: ASSPPLNTYEQY
V: TRBV7-9; J: TRBJ2-7; CDR3: ASSRDNSYEQY
V: TRBV14; J: TRBJ1-3; CDR3: ASSQASPVDTIY
V: TRBV14; J: TRBJ2-3; CDR3: ASSLHQREVVLQGRSTDTQY
V: TRBV28; J: TRBJ1-1; CDR3: ASQANTEAF
V: TRBV30; J: TRBJ1-3; CDR3: ACLTRDSKGNTIY
V: TRBV5-4; J: TRBJ2-3; CDR3: ASGGGLTDTQY
V: TRBV3-1/TRBV3-2; J: TRBJ2-7; CDR3: ASSAGTYSYEQY
V: TRBV15; J: TRBJ2-1; CDR3: ATSRVGNEQF
V: TRBV2; J: TRBJ1-5; CDR3: ASSIQGYSNQPQH
V: TRBV19; J: TRBJ1-6; CDR3: ASSIGIGYNSPLH
V: TRBV18; J: TRBJ2-3; CDR3: ASSARDRGTDTQY
V: TRBV2; J: TRBJ1-2; CDR3: ASSVFVGSGYT
V: TRBV19; J: TRBJ1-1; CDR3: ASRPGEGTEAF
V: TRBV9; J: TRBJ1-2; CDR3: ASSVLGRNYGYT
V: TRBV30; J: TRBJ1-2; CDR3: AWRGQGGGYT
V: TRBV7-9; J: TRBJ1-1; CDR3: ASSFIGQGATEAF
V: TRBV7-2; J: TRBJ2-2; CDR3: ASSLATSGYSSMAGELF
V: TRBV4-3; J: TRBJ2-7; CDR3: ASSLRTGGDYEQY
V: TRBV7-2; J: TRBJ1-4; CDR3: ASSLRGRSEKLF
V: TRBV24-1; J: TRBJ2-7; CDR3: ATSEAGTGISEQY
V: TRBV3-1/TRBV3-2; J: TRBJ1-4; CDR3: ASSQPEGEKLF